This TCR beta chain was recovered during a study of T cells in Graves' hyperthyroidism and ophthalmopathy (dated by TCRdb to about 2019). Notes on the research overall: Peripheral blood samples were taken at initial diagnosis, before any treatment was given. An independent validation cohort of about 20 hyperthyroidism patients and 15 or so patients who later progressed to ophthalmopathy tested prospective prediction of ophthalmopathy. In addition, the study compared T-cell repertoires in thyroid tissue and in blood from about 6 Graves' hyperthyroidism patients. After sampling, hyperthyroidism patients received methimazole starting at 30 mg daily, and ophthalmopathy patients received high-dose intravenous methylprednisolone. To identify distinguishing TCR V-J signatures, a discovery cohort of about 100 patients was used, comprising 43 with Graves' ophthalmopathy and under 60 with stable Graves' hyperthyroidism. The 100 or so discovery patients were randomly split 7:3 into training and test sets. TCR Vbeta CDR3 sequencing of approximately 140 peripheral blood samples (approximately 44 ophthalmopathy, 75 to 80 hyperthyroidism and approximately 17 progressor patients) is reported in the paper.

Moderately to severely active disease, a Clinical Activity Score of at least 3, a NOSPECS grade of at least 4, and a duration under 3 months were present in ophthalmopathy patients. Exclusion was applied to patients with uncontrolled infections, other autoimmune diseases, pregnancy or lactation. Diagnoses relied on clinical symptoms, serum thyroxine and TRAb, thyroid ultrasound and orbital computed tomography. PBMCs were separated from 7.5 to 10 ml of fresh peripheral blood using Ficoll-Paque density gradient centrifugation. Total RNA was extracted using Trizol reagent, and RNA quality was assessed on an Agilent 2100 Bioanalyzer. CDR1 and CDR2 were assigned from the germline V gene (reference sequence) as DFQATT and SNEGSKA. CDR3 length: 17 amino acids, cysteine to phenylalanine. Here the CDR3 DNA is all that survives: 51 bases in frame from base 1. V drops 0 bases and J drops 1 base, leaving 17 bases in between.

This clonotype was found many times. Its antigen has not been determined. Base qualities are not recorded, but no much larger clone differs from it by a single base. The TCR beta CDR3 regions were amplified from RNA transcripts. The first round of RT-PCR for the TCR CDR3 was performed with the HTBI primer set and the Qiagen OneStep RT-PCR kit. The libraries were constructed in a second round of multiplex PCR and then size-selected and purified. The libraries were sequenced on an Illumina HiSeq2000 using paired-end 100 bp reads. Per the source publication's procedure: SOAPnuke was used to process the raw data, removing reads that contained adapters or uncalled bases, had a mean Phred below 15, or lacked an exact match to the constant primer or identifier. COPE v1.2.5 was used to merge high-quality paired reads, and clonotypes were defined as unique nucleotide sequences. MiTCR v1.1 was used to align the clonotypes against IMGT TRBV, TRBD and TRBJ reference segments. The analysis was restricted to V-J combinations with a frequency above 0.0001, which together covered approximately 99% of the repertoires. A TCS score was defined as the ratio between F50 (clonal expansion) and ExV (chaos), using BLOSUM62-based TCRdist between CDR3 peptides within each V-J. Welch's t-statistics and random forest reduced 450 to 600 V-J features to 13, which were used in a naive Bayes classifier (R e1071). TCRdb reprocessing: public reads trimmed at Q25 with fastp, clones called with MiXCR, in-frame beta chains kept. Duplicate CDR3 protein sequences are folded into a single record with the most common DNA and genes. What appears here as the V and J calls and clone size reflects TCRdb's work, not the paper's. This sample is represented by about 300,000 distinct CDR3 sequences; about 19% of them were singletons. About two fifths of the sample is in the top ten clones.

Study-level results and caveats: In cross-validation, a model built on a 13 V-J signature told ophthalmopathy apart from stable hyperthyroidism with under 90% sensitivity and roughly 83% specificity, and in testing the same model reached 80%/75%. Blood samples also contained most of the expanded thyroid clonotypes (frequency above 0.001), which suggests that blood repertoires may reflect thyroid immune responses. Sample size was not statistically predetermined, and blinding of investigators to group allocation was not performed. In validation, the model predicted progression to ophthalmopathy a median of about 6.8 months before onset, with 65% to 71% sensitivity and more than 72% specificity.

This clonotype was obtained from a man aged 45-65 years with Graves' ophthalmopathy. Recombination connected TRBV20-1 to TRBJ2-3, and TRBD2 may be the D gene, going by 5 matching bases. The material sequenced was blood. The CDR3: CSAREPRRTLGTDTQYF. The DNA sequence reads TGCAGTGCTAGAGAGCCCAGGAGGACCCTTGGCACAGATACGCAGTATTTT.